This T cell receptor beta chain was retrieved from a study of cytomegalovirus exposure and HLA in healthy donors. General study points: In a later analysis, most CMV-associated TCR beta chains appeared HLA-restricted. An apparent linkage of common viral pathogens to several of the most significant clusters emerged in a later analysis. The dataset shows that most TCR sequences were rare, while some public TCRs occurred in many donors. According to an earlier analysis, most TCR beta V segments yielded productive rearrangements about 87% or about 30% of the time.

PCR amplification relied on 60 Vbeta primers (plus 13 Jbeta primers). Produced via immunoSEQ multiplex PCR; TCRdb's table is partial and in-frame only. This sample yields 150,000 to 180,000 clones, of which more than 70% are seen a single time; around 6% belongs to the top ten. About this clone: Its target is not known.

From germline, CDR1 is MNHNS and CDR2 SASEGT. Trimming stripped 7 bases from V and 10 bases from J, with 19 bases between. This CDR3 comprises 14 residues. This receptor was identified in a middle-aged woman in good health and CMV-seropositive. Sample: PBMCs. J is TRBJ1-4 and V is TRBV6-1; D is possibly TRBD1 (6 bases). CDR3 coding DNA: TGTGCCAGCAAATTCGACCCGGACAGTAGAAAACTGTTTTTT. It codes for CASKFDPDSRKLFF.